The clone carrying this TCR beta chain appeared a single time. Assay: immunoSEQ multiplex PCR; the TCRdb copy retains only in-frame clones and omits some. The table includes 650,000 to 700,000 clones, about 92% detected once. CDR1 MNHNY and CDR2 SVGAGI come from the germline V gene (reference sequence). The length of the CDR3 is 16 residues. Unmatched junction bases numbered 13, after V lost 10 bases and J lost 2 bases. The data derive from a study of shared clonotypes between healthy human individuals. Turning to the study itself: Researchers drew samples from two women and a few men aged 18 to 49.

V and J are TRBV6-6 and TRBJ1-2; 10 bases map to TRBD1. Sequencing was done on a sample of memory CD8+ T cells from PBMCs. Regarding subset: CD45RO+ cells pooled with CCR7-negative TemRA cells. The clonotype was recovered from a man aged 18 to 29 in good health. Some clones in this sample may be carry-over from other donors' samples. The CDR3 DNA reads TGTGCCACCTCCGGGACAGGGGCTCGTGGGAACTATGGCTACACCTTC. Protein sequence: CATSGTGARGNYGYTF.